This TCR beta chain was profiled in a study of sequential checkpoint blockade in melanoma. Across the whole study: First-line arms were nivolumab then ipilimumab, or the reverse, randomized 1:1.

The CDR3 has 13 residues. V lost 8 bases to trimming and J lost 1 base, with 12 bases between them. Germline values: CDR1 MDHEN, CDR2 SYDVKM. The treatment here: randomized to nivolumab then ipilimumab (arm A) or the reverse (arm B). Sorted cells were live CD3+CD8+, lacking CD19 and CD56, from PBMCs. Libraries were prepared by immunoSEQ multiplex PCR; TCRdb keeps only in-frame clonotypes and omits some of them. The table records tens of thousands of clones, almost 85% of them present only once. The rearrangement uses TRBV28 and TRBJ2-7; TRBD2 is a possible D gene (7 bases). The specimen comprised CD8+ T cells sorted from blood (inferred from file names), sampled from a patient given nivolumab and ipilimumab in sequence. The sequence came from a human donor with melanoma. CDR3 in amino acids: CASARGGSYEQYF. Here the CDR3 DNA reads TGTGCCAGCGCGAGGGGGGGGTCCTACGAGCAGTACTTC.